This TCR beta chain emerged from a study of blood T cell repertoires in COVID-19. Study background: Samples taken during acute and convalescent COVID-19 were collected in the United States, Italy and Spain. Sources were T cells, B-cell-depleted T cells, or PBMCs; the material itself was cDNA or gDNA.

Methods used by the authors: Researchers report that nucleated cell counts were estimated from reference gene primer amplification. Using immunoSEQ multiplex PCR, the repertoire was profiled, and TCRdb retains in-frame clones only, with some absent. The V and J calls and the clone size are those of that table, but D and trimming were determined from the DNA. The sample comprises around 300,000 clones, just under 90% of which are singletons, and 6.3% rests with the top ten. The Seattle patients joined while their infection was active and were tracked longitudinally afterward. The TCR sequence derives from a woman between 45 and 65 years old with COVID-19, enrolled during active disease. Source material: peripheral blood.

The CDR3 nucleotides are TGTGCCAGCAGTTGGCGTGGACTAGCGGGAGGGACGCCCTACAATGAGCAGTTCTTC. It specifies CASSWRGLAGGTPYNEQFF. This rearrangement joins TRBV27 to TRBJ2-1; 15 nucleotides match TRBD2. Trimming cost V 4 bases and J 2 bases; bases outside gene matches: 9. Germline CDR1 reads MNHEY; CDR2 reads SMNVEV (reference sequence). This CDR3 comprises 19 residues.